This TCR beta chain was identified in a study of T cell responses to AZD1222 COVID-19 vaccine. Across the whole study: It was second doses at about 4 or about 12 weeks that were pooled.

Study-level findings and limits: Vaccine-related CD4 TCRs covered spike, predominating at 160-218 and 743-854. The sample set comprised mostly white British donors with more females, and clonal diversity was possibly underestimated.

Of note for this clone: Its target is unknown.

Some clones are missing from TCRdb's copy, which holds only in-frame ones; the method was immunoSEQ multiplex PCR. In the table there are approximately 180,000 clones, about 87% of which are singletons. The CDR3 totals 16 residues. Germline lookup yields CDR1 MGHRA and CDR2 YSYEKL. After removal of 5 bases from V and 0 bases from J, the junction contained 7 bases not matched to a gene. V usage is TRBV4-1 and J usage is TRBJ2-1; 7 bases match TRBD2. Sequencing used peripheral blood, obtained on day 0 of AZD1222 vaccination. This clonotype was sampled from an adult in good health. The CDR3 loop reads CASSFRGSLSYNEQFF. DNA for the CDR3: TGCGCCAGCAGCTTCCGCGGGAGCCTCTCCTACAATGAGCAGTTCTTC.